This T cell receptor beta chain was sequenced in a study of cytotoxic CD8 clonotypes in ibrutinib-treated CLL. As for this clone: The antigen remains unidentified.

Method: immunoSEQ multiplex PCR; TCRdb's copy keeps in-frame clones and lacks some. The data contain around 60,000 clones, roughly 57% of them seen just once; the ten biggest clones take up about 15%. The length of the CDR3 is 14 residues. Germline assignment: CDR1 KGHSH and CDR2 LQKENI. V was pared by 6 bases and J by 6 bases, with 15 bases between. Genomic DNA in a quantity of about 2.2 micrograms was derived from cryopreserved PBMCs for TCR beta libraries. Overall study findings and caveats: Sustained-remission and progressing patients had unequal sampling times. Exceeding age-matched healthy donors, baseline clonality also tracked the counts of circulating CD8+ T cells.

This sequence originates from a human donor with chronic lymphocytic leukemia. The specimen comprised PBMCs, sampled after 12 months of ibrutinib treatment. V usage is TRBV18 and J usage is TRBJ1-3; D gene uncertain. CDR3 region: CASSRAFGENTIYF. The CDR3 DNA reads TGTGCCAGCTCCCGGGCCTTTGGGGAAAACACCATATATTTT.